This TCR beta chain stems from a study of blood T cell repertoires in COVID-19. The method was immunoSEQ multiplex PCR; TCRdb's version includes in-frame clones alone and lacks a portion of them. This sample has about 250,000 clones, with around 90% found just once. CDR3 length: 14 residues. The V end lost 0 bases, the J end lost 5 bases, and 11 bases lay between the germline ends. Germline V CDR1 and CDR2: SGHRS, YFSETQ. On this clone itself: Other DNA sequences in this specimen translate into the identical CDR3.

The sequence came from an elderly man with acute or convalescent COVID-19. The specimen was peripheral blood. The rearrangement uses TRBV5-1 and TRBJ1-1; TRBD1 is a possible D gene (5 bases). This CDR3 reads CASSLVGGGTEAFF. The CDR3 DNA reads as TGCGCCAGCAGCTTGGTGGGCGGGGGGACTGAAGCTTTCTTT.